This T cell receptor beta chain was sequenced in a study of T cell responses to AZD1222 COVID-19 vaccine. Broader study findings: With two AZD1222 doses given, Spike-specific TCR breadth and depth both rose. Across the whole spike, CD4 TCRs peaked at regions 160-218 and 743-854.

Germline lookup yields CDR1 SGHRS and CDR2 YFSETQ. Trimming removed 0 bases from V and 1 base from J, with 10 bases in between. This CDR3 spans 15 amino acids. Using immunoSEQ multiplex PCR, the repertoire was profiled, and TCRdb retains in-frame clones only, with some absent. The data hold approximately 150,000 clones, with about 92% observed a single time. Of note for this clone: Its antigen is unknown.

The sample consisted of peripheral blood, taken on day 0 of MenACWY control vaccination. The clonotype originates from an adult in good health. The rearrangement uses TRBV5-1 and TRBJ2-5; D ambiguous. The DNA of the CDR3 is TGCGCCAGCAGCTTGGTTGGTACAGTCCAAGAGACCCAGTACTTC. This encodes CASSLVGTVQETQYF. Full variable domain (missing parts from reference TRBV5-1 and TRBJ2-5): KAGVTQTPRYLIKTRGQQVTLSCSPISGHRSVSWYQQTPGQGLQFLFEYFSETQRNKGNFPGRFSGRQFSNSRSEMNVSTLELGDSALYLCASSLVGTVQETQYFGPGTRLLVL.